A single sample is the source of the 20 T cell receptor beta chains below, sequenced in a study of CD8 T cells in Susac syndrome. Reverse transcription of 0.5 to 1 ug RNA was performed with random hexamers. TCRdb itself ran the immunoSEQ multiplex PCR reads through MiXCR, one entry per CDR3 protein. The sample contains approximately 130,000 distinct CDR3 sequences, about 93% of which appear only once. Specimen: CD8+ T cells from PBMCs. Source of these receptors: a human donor with multiple sclerosis.

This clonotype was seen once. The chain recombines TRBV3-1 with TRBJ2-7; D gene uncertain. Germline V gene lookup returns CDR1 LGHDT and CDR2 YNNKEL (reference sequence). The CDR3 consists of 12 residues. V gave up 4 bases and J gave up 6 bases, with 10 bases separating them. The CDR3, as DNA: TGTGCCAGCAGCCCGGAGACACGCGAGCAGTACTTC. Translating gives CASSPETREQYF.

The chain recombines TRBV30 with TRBJ2-7; 7 bases agree with TRBD1. V trimming: 5 bases; J trimming: 3 bases; junction bases outside the gene matches: 7. The CDR3 is made up of 13 amino acids. Germline V gene data show CDR1 as GTSNPN and CDR2 as SVGIG (reference sequence). CDR3: CAWDLGQNYEQYF. CDR3 coding DNA: TGTGCCTGGGACTTGGGACAGAACTACGAGCAGTACTTC.

The rearrangement joins TRBV7-9 to TRBJ1-4; D perhaps matches TRBD1 (5 bases). Germline CDR1 SEHNR, CDR2 FQNEAQ (reference sequence). The CDR3 spans 17 residues. V dropped 5 bases and J dropped 4 bases, with 20 bases sitting between them. The CDR3 loop is CASSPDRGWDLNEKLFF. CDR3 nucleotides: TGTGCCAGCAGCCCAGACAGAGGATGGGATCTTAATGAAAAACTGTTTTTT.

This CDR3 is CASGFQLIGNYGYTF. The CDR3 region has the DNA TGTGCCAGCGGATTCCAACTGATAGGGAACTATGGCTACACCTTC. V and J are TRBV27 and TRBJ1-2; D not certain. CDR1 MNHEY and CDR2 SMNVEV come from the germline V gene (reference sequence). CDR3 length equals 15 residues. Trimming left V 8 bases short and J 2 bases short, with 18 bases between.

The chain has TRBV30 and TRBJ2-7; 9 bases map to TRBD2. CDR1 is GTSNPN and CDR2 is SVGIG in the germline V gene (reference sequence). This CDR3 is 14 amino acids long. V lost 6 bases, J lost 0 bases, and 6 bases stayed unmatched. The CDR3 protein is CACRLAGYSYEQYF. CDR3 DNA sequence: TGTGCCTGTCGGCTAGCGGGATACTCCTACGAGCAGTACTTC.

The chain combines TRBV30 with TRBJ2-2; D perhaps matches TRBD1 (6 bases). V was trimmed by 5 bases and J by 6 bases, leaving 13 bases between them. Germline V gene lookup returns CDR1 GTSNPN and CDR2 SVGIG (reference sequence). This CDR3 spans 13 amino acids. The CDR3 DNA follows: TGTGCCTGGGGGACACGGGAATCCGGGGAGCTGTTTTTT. Protein sequence: CAWGTRESGELFF.

This rearrangement joins TRBV6-2 or TRBV6-3 to TRBJ1-1; D gene uncertain. Per germline, CDR1 MNHEY and CDR2 SVGEGT. Between the trimmed V and J ends, which lost 2 bases and 8 bases, there was a span of 12 bases. This CDR3 contains 13 residues. The CDR3 protein is CASSYGVGTEAFF. DNA of the CDR3: TGTGCCAGCAGTTACGGGGTCGGAACAGAAGCTTTCTTT.

The chain uses TRBV20-1 and TRBJ1-5, with 7 bases matching TRBD1. The V gene end was trimmed by 7 bases and the J gene end by 9 bases; junction bases not matched to a gene: 12. This CDR3 region has 13 residues. Germline loops: CDR1 DFQATT, CDR2 SNEGSKA (reference sequence). The CDR3 protein is CSVPTGTRGPQHF. The CDR3 DNA reads as TGCAGTGTCCCGACAGGGACCAGGGGGCCCCAGCATTTT.

The chain has TRBV5-4 and TRBJ1-1; the D is unclear. CDR1 is SGHNT and CDR2 is YYREEE in the germline V gene (reference sequence). V was clipped by 10 bases and J by 6 bases, with 13 bases between them. This CDR3 region has 11 residues. CDR3 nucleotide sequence: TGTGCCTCCCAGGCGGGAGCTGAAGCTTTCTTT. This translates into CASQAGAEAFF.

The chain couples TRBV4-1 to TRBJ2-1, with TRBD2 matching 10 bases. The CDR3 sequence is 17 residues long. The ends lost 0 bases at V and 5 bases at J; junction bases unmatched: 7. The germline V gene encodes CDR1 MGHRA and CDR2 YSYEKL. The CDR3 bases are TGCGCCAGCAGCCAAGATGATCTAGCGGGGGCAAACAATGAGCAGTTCTTC. It is translated as CASSQDDLAGANNEQFF.

The chain employs TRBV5-4 and TRBJ2-3; no clear D gene. CDR1 is SGHNT and CDR2 is YYREEE in the germline V gene (reference sequence). The V gene lost 4 bases and the J gene lost 5 bases, with 8 bases spanning the gap. The CDR3 consists of 12 residues. CDR3 sequence reads: CASSPTLDTQYF. In nucleotides, the CDR3 is TGTGCCAGCAGCCCGACCCTAGATACGCAGTATTTT.

The CDR3 sequence is CAITDRGPLGNEQYF. For the CDR3, the DNA is TGTGCCATCACGGACAGGGGACCTCTCGGGAACGAGCAGTACTTC. V and J are TRBV10-3 and TRBJ2-7; 9 nucleotides align to TRBD1. From germline, CDR1 is ENHRY and CDR2 SYGVKD. CDR3 length equals 15 residues. Trimming took 7 bases from V and 5 from J; bases not matched to a gene: 12.

The J gene is TRBJ2-1, the V gene TRBV13; D gene uncertain. This CDR3 is built from 12 residues. The germline CDR1 and CDR2 sequences are PRHDT and FYEKMQ (reference sequence). The V and J ends lost 6 bases and 6 bases respectively, with 9 bases between them. The DNA of the CDR3 is TGTGCCAGCAGGATAGGCCGCAATGAGCAGTTCTTC. As protein: CASRIGRNEQFF.

The rearrangement joins TRBV20-1 to TRBJ1-2; D gene uncertain. From germline, CDR1 is DFQATT and CDR2 SNEGSKA (reference sequence). The CDR3 loop spans 13 amino acids. Deletions cut 5 bases from V and 8 bases from J, with 18 bases between. CDR3 DNA: TGCAGTGCTCTGGACTCTCAACAAGGGGGCTACACCTTC. Translating it yields CSALDSQQGGYTF.

This clonotype was counted once. The V gene is TRBV30, the J gene TRBJ1-1; D unresolved. CDR1 is GTSNPN, CDR2 SVGIG, per germline (reference sequence). CDR3 length: 12 amino acids. V was trimmed by 1 base and J by 3 bases, leaving 6 bases between them. The CDR3 bases are TGTGCCTGGAGTGGACTGCACACTGAAGCTTTCTTT. It codes for CAWSGLHTEAFF.

The chain combines TRBV27 with TRBJ1-2; 11 bases are shared with TRBD1. The length of the CDR3 is 17 residues. V gave up 0 bases and J gave up 3 bases; unmatched junction bases: 6. Germline V gene lookup returns CDR1 MNHEY and CDR2 SMNVEV (reference sequence). The CDR3 nucleotides read TGTGCCAGCAGTTTATCGACCGGGACAGGGGGATACTATGGCTACACCTTC. Its protein product is CASSLSTGTGGYYGYTF.

The chain is built from TRBV27 and TRBJ2-2; 7 positions match TRBD1. The CDR3 has 13 residues. Losses at the gene ends were 5 bases for V and 4 bases for J; bases not matched to a gene: 1. Germline CDR1 is MNHEY and CDR2 is SMNVEV (reference sequence). CDR3 sequence (DNA): TGTGCCAGCAGTAACAGGGGCACCGGGGAGCTGTTTTTT. Amino acid sequence: CASSNRGTGELFF.

The chain employs TRBV20-1 and TRBJ2-7, with 9 positions matching TRBD1. CDR1 and CDR2 from the germline V gene are DFQATT and SNEGSKA (reference sequence). CDR3 length equals 13 residues. Unmatched junction bases numbered 3, after V lost 3 bases and J lost 3 bases. CDR3 sequence: CSASWDRDYEQYF. The CDR3 nucleotides are TGCAGTGCTAGCTGGGACAGGGACTACGAGCAGTACTTC.

The chain has TRBV6-5 and TRBJ1-2; D is ambiguous. Germline V gene data show CDR1 as MNHEY and CDR2 as SVGAGI. Trimming pared 6 bases from V and 1 base from J, leaving 15 bases between. The CDR3 is made up of 15 amino acids. The CDR3 bases are TGTGCCAGCAGCTCCCAGATGACCTTTAACTATGGCTACACCTTC. This translates into CASSSQMTFNYGYTF.

The chain combines TRBV4-3 with TRBJ1-1; no clear D. Per germline, CDR1 LGHNA and CDR2 YSLEER. Trimming shortened V by 2 bases and J by 2 bases, and 12 bases separated the two germline ends. The CDR3 is 15 amino acids. The CDR3 loop is CASSQITFPNTEAFF. The CDR3 bases are TGCGCCAGCAGCCAAATTACATTCCCTAACACTGAAGCTTTCTTT.